The 11 T cell receptor beta chains below come from one sample, sequenced in a study of T cells in Graves' hyperthyroidism and ophthalmopathy. TCR beta CDR3 sequences were amplified from RNA transcripts. Initially, a first-round RT-PCR of the TCR CDR3 employed the HTBI primer set. TCRdb itself ran the multiplex PCR reads through MiXCR, one entry per CDR3 protein. The sample has around 370,000 distinct CDR3 sequences, approximately 17% seen once. Sequenced material: blood. Source of these receptors: a man younger than 35 with Graves' ophthalmopathy.

V gene TRBV19 combines with J gene TRBJ2-6, with D perhaps matching TRBD1 or TRBD2 (5 bases each). This CDR3 has 18 residues. V lost 5 bases and J lost 1, with 18 bases in between. Germline V lookup: CDR1 LNHDA, CDR2 SQIVND (reference sequence). The CDR3 here is CASSSWGTSRSGANVLTF. The CDR3 DNA is TGTGCCAGTAGTTCTTGGGGGACCTCTCGATCTGGGGCCAACGTCCTGACTTTC.

This clonotype was observed many times. The J gene is TRBJ1-4, the V gene TRBV28, with unresolved D. The V end lost 5 bases, the J end lost 6 bases, and 13 bases lay between the germline ends. This CDR3 spans 14 amino acids. Looked up from germline, CDR1 is MDHEN and CDR2 is SYDVKM. CDR3: CASSATGGDEKLFF. CDR3 coding DNA: TGTGCCAGCAGTGCCACCGGCGGGGATGAAAAACTGTTTTTT.

The table lists this clonotype with a count of one. The chain links TRBV29-1 to TRBJ2-7, with D possibly TRBD1 on 6 matching bases. Deletions cut 1 base from V and 5 bases from J, with 12 bases between. CDR3 length equals 13 residues. Germline CDR1 is SQVTM and CDR2 is ANQGSEA. The CDR3 protein is CSVEGQGSHEQYF. The CDR3 DNA reads as TGCAGCGTTGAAGGGCAGGGGAGCCACGAGCAGTACTTC.

This clonotype was detected a few times. The CDR3 spells CAMRETQYF. CDR3 bases: TGTGCCATGAGGGAGACCCAGTACTTC. V and J are TRBV10-3 and TRBJ2-5; D call uncertain. CDR1 and CDR2 (germline): ENHRY, SYGVKD. Trimming took 9 bases from V and 5 from J, leaving 4 bases between them. The CDR3 runs to 9 residues.

This clonotype was picked up many times. The chain carries TRBV20-1 and TRBJ2-5, with 8 bases that match TRBD2. Germline CDR1 reads DFQATT; CDR2 reads SNEGSKA (reference sequence). The V and J ends lost 7 bases and 5 bases, in that order; junction bases with no gene match: 9. This CDR3 has 13 residues. The CDR3 region has the DNA TGCAGTGTACCGGGGGGGGCTTGGGAGACCCAGTACTTC. Residues: CSVPGGAWETQYF.

The genes are TRBV20-1 and TRBJ1-6; unclear D gene. The CDR3 is made up of 16 amino acids. V was shortened by 0 bases and J by 3 bases, with 12 bases between the two germline ends. From germline, CDR1 is DFQATT and CDR2 SNEGSKA (reference sequence). CDR3 loop: CSARDRAANYNSPLHF. CDR3 in DNA: TGCAGTGCTAGAGATCGGGCAGCGAACTATAATTCACCCCTCCACTTT.

This clonotype appeared a few times. The chain has TRBV6-6 and TRBJ2-6; D uncertain. Trimming took 2 bases from V and 1 from J, leaving 6 bases between them. CDR3 length: 15 residues. The germline CDR1 and CDR2 sequences are MNHNY and SVGAGI (reference sequence). The CDR3 DNA reads TGTGCCAGCAGTTACCGTAGGTCTGGGGCCAACGTCCTGACTTTC. Protein sequence: CASSYRRSGANVLTF.

This clonotype was seen repeatedly, ten times or more. The chain has TRBV12-3 or TRBV12-4 and TRBJ2-5; 14 nucleotides line up with TRBD2. J gave up 5 bases and V 5 bases, and 16 bases lay outside the gene matches. There are 19 residues in the CDR3. The CDR3 DNA follows: TGTGCCAGCAGTCAACGACTAGCGGGGGGGCCGGTTTCTGGGGAGACCCAGTACTTC. This codes for CASSQRLAGGPVSGETQYF.

This clonotype was seen many times. The V call is TRBV20-1, the J call TRBJ2-1; 9 bases fit TRBD2. CDR3 length: 15 amino acids. J gave up 5 bases and V 3 bases, and 8 bases lay outside the gene matches. The germline V gene encodes CDR1 DFQATT and CDR2 SNEGSKA (reference sequence). The CDR3 reads CSASSPSGGNNEQFF. The DNA of the CDR3 is TGCAGTGCTAGCTCTCCGAGCGGGGGGAACAATGAGCAGTTCTTC.

This clonotype was found many times. The chain joins TRBV2 to TRBJ1-2; maybe TRBD1 (5 bases). The CDR3 is 15 residues long. Germline V CDR1 and CDR2: SNHLY, FYNNEI. Trimming took off 6 bases at V and 6 bases at J, with 20 bases between the two ends. The CDR3 region has the DNA TGTGCCAGCAGCGGTACTCTGGACAAATTGGATGGCTACACCTTC. Residues: CASSGTLDKLDGYTF.

This clonotype appeared many times. The chain recombines TRBV11-2 with TRBJ2-2; TRBD1 matches at 7 bases. The V gene end was trimmed by 6 bases and the J gene end by 8 bases; junction bases not matched to a gene: 12. CDR3 length: 15 amino acids. Germline-derived CDR1 and CDR2 are SGHAT and FQNNGV. This chain's CDR3 is CASRTRTGARGELFF. The CDR3 nucleotides are TGTGCCAGCAGGACAAGGACAGGAGCGCGGGGGGAGCTGTTTTTT.